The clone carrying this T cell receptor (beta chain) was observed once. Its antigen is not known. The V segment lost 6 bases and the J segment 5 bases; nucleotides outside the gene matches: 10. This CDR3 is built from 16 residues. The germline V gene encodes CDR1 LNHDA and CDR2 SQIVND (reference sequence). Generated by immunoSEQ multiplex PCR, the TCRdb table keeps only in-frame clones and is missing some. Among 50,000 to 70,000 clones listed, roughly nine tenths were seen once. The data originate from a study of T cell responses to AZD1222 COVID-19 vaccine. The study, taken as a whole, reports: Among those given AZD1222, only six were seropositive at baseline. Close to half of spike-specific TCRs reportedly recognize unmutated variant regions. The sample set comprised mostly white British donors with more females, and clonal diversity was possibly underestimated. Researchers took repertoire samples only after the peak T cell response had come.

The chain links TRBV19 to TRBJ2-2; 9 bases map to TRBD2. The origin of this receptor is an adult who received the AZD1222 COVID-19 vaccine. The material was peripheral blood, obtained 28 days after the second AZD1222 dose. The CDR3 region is CASSRPVAGETGELFF. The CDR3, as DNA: TGTGCCAGTAGCCGCCCGGTAGCGGGAGAGACCGGGGAGCTGTTTTTT.